The sequence of this TCR beta chain was determined in a study of T cells in Graves' hyperthyroidism and ophthalmopathy. Amplified regions were TCR beta CDR3 sequences from RNA transcripts. HTBI primers were the set used in a first-round RT-PCR of the TCR CDR3. TCRdb passed the multiplex PCR reads through MiXCR, listing each CDR3 protein once. The sample lists around 350,000 distinct CDR3 sequences; around 25% were seen once. Of note for this clonotype: The junction shows a germline mismatch at one end, possibly a read error.

CDR1 is SGHAT, CDR2 FQNNGV, per germline. The CDR3 loop spans 15 amino acids. This receptor was taken from a man aged 45 to 65 with Graves' hyperthyroidism. The V call is TRBV11-2, the J call TRBJ2-3, with 9 bases lining up with TRBD2. The sample consisted of blood. The CDR3 DNA sequence: TGTGTCAGCAGCCGTAGCGGGAGCACGGCGGATACGCAGTATTTT. Translation gives CVSSRSGSTADTQYF.